Below, 2 T cell receptor beta chains from the same sample are listed, as sequenced in a study of molecular identifiers for immune sequencing clone quantification. TCRdb redid the calling of the PCR reads with MiXCR, one entry per CDR3 protein. The table has tens of thousands of distinct CDR3 sequences, about 17% seen once. The sequenced sample was naive CD8+ T cells from blood, with Jurkat cell RNA spiked in. Indicated subset: FACS-sorted CD8+CD4-CCR7+CD45RA+ naive T cells. These receptors were collected from a human donor in good health. Some libraries in this study had Jurkat cell RNA spiked in.

There are many counts of this clonotype. The chain combines TRBV9 with TRBJ2-2; D uncertain. V dropped 1 base and J dropped 6 bases, with 10 bases sitting between them. The germline V gene has CDR1 SGDLS and CDR2 YYNGEE. The CDR3 is 14 amino acids. The CDR3 protein is CASSVLVAPGELFF. DNA of the CDR3: TGTGCCAGCAGCGTATTAGTCGCACCCGGGGAGCTGTTTTTT.

The chain recombines TRBV9 with TRBJ2-1, with D tentatively TRBD2 (5 bases). Germline V gene sequence: CDR1 SGDLS, CDR2 YYNGEE. The V end lost 5 bases, the J end lost 0 bases, and 21 bases lay between the germline ends. This CDR3 has 18 amino acids. The chain's CDR3 is CASSYRASLQYSYNEQFF. CDR3 bases: TGTGCCAGCAGTTATAGGGCTAGCCTACAATACTCCTACAATGAGCAGTTCTTC. Variable domain in full (rest from reference TRBV9 and TRBJ2-1): DSGVTQTPKHLITATGQRVTLRCSPRSGDLSVYWYQQSLDQGLQFLIQYYNGEERAKGNILERFSAQQFPDLHSELNLSSLELGDSALYFCASSYRASLQYSYNEQFFGPGTRLTVL.